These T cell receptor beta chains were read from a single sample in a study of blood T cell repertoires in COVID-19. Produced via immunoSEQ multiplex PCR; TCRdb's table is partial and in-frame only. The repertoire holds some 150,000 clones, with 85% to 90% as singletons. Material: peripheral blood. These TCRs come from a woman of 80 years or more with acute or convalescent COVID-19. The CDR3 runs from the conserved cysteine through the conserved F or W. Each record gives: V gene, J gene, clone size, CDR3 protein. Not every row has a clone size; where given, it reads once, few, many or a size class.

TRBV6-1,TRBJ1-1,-,CASSEEGALLGWNTEAFF
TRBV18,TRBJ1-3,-,CASSPGQSSGNTIYF
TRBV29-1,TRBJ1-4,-,CSVVRTGDEKLFF
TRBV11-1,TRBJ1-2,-,CASSLRQGGTSTF
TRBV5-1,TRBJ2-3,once,CASSPSTGTGGADTQYF
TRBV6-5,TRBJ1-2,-,CASTRGTVGFYGYTF
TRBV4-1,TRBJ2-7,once,CASSQDKTQDAYEQYF
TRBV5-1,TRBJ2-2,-,CASSQNTGELFF
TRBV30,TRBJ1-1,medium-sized,CAWATGSALAFF
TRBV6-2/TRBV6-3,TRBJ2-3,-,CASSSGPTDTQYF
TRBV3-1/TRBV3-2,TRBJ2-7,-,CASSQEGGRIYEQYF
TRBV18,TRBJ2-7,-,CASSRDSGDEQYF
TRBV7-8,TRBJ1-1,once,CASSLRGLIAAFF
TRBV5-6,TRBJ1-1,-,CASSLRTGRMNTEAFF
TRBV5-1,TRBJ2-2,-,CASSLGDSSTGELFF
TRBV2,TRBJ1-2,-,CASSESAGEVGGYTF
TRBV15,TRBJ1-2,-,CATSRDRYGYTF
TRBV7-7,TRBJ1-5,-,CASSSTAGQHNQPQHF
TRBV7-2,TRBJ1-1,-,CASSLEALRGNTEAFF
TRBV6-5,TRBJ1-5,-,CASYPGTTRNQPQHF
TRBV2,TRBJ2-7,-,CASSERPRGSYEQYF
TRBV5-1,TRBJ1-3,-,CASSLTGVAGNTIYF
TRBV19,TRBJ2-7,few,CASSFDSGTAITGQYF
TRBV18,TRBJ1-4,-,CASSPGTNEKLFF
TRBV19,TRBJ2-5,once,CASSTGTGTKETQYF
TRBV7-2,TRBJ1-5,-,CASSPGTNQPQHF
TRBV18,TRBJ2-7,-,CASSPGAAYEQYF
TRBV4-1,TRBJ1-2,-,CASSQSLRGYNYGYTF